This T cell receptor beta chain appears in the sequencing data of a study of blood T cell repertoires in COVID-19. Looking at the study overall: Sites across the United States, Italy and Spain contributed samples from acute and convalescent COVID-19. PBMCs, B-cell-depleted T cells, or T cells were the source of the cDNA or gDNA that made up the material.

The CDR3 covers 14 residues. V lost 1 base and J lost 3, with 13 bases in between. Germline lookup yields CDR1 GTSNPN and CDR2 SVGIG (reference sequence). Original processing methods: Scientists estimated how many nucleated cells there were by amplifying reference gene primers. Sequenced by immunoSEQ multiplex PCR; TCRdb stores in-frame clones only, minus some. For V, J and clone size, that table is used; D and trimming come from the DNA. The table lists just under 85,000 clones, around four fifths of them singletons, with approximately 15% in the top ten. The clonotype comes from an older woman with acute or convalescent COVID-19. The chain joins TRBV30 to TRBJ2-7; D is unresolved. The specimen sequenced was peripheral blood. The CDR3 coding sequence is TGTGCCTGGAGTGGAGGCGGATTCGGCTACGAGCAGTACTTC. Translation gives CAWSGGGFGYEQYF.